The 16 T cell receptor beta chains presented below share a single source sample, sequenced in a study of blood T cells in healthy people across ages. The use of a sample-barcoded 5' primer and a J-beta primer mix characterized a second PCR of about 7 to 12 cycles. MiXCR, applied by TCRdb to the 5' RACE reads, yields one record per CDR3 protein. The repertoire holds 1 million or so distinct CDR3 sequences, with around 25% as singletons. The same sample was also used in a study of T cells of mothers and their children.

Source material: blood. These receptors were obtained from a girl aged 2 to 9 in good health.

The J gene is TRBJ2-1, the V gene TRBV3-1, with 8 nucleotides matching TRBD1. V shed 4 bases, J shed 9 bases, and the junction held 14 bases outside the gene matches. The CDR3 covers 16 residues. Germline V CDR1 and CDR2: LGHDT, YNNKEL (reference sequence). CDR3 residues: CASSRRTGLARGEQFF. The CDR3 DNA sequence: TGTGCCAGCAGCCGACGGACAGGGCTGGCAAGGGGTGAGCAGTTCTTC.

The chain has TRBV20-1 and TRBJ2-5; D may match TRBD1 or TRBD2 (5 bases each). Germline-derived CDR1 and CDR2 are DFQATT and SNEGSKA (reference sequence). The CDR3 runs to 14 residues. V was shortened by 5 bases and J by 1 base, with 14 bases between the two germline ends. This chain's CDR3 is CSAGSWDPQETQYF. The CDR3 DNA is TGCAGTGCTGGAAGTTGGGACCCCCAAGAGACCCAGTACTTC.

The sample holds a few counts of this clonotype. V is TRBV7-9 and J is TRBJ2-5; the D is unclear. Per germline, CDR1 SEHNR and CDR2 FQNEAQ (reference sequence). Trimming took off 6 bases at V and 4 bases at J, with 9 bases between the two ends. This CDR3 has 12 amino acids. CDR3 loop: CASRLPGETQYF. CDR3 nucleotide sequence: TGTGCCAGCAGGCTCCCCGGAGAGACCCAGTACTTC.

The chain carries TRBV7-9 and TRBJ2-3; D not resolved. Germline-derived CDR1 and CDR2 are SEHNR and FQNEAQ (reference sequence). V dropped 4 bases and J dropped 4 bases, with 9 bases sitting between them. The CDR3 loop spans 13 amino acids. The chain's CDR3 is CASSSRSSDTQYF. The DNA of the CDR3 is TGTGCCAGCAGCTCACGGTCTTCAGATACGCAGTATTTT.

This clonotype occurred a few times. The genes are TRBV20-1 and TRBJ2-3, with TRBD1 matching over 7 bases. The V and J ends lost 0 bases and 11 bases, in that order; junction bases with no gene match: 11. The CDR3 runs to 14 residues. The V gene's germline CDR1 is DFQATT and CDR2 SNEGSKA (reference sequence). The CDR3 coding sequence is TGCAGTGCTAGAGAGGGGACAGATCCCTACGAGCAGTATTTT. Translated, it gives CSAREGTDPYEQYF.

The CDR3, as DNA: TGTGCCAGCAGTTGGCGTGTAAGGGGCTGGTTTTATGGCTACACCTTC. Protein: CASSWRVRGWFYGYTF. This chain joins TRBV6-5 and TRBJ1-2; D may be TRBD1 (5 bases). Germline V gene data show CDR1 as MNHEY and CDR2 as SVGAGI. V lost 4 bases to trimming and J lost 5 bases, with 20 bases between them. CDR3 length: 16 residues.

The chain recombines TRBV18 with TRBJ2-1; a possible D gene is TRBD2 (5 bases). Per the germline V gene, CDR1 is KGHSH and CDR2 is LQKENI. V lost 4 bases to trimming and J lost 7 bases, with 11 bases between them. The CDR3 totals 13 residues. The DNA for the CDR3 is TGTGCCAGCTCACACGGAGGAGAAAATGAGCAGTTCTTC. It yields the protein CASSHGGENEQFF.

The chain has TRBV7-3 and TRBJ2-5; 7 bases are a match to TRBD2. The J call is uncertain, as TRBJ2-1 better fits the DNA end. Germline values: CDR1 SGHTA, CDR2 FQGTGA. The CDR3 is made up of 14 amino acids. The chain's CDR3 is CASSPGGWSNEQFF. In DNA, the CDR3 is TGTGCCAGCAGCCCCGGGGGGTGGAGCAATGAGCAGTTCTTC.

This clonotype was observed a few times. The chain links TRBV28 to TRBJ2-7, with 9 bases lining up with TRBD2. J lost 11 bases, V lost 11 bases, and 13 bases had no gene match. CDR3 length: 12 residues. Germline V CDR1 and CDR2: MDHEN, SYDVKM. The CDR3, as DNA: TGTGCCGTCCGGGACGGAGGGACTAGCAAGTACTTC. Amino acids: CAVRDGGTSKYF.

This clonotype was recorded a few times. The gene calls are TRBV7-9 and TRBJ1-2, with D unresolved. Germline assignment: CDR1 SEHNR and CDR2 FQNEAQ (reference sequence). Trimming left V 1 base short and J 6 bases short, with 6 bases between. The CDR3 sequence is 12 residues long. CDR3 loop: CASSLVRDGYTF. CDR3 in DNA: TGTGCCAGCAGCTTAGTTAGAGATGGCTACACCTTC.

CDR3 DNA sequence: TGTGCCAGCAGCAAAGTCCCAGGAGAGACCCAGTACTTC. Its translation: CASSKVPGETQYF. V and J are TRBV21-1 and TRBJ2-5. TRBV21-1 is a pseudogene segment. The CDR3 consists of 13 residues.

The chain has TRBV5-1 and TRBJ2-1, with 13 nucleotides matching TRBD2. CDR1 SGHRS and CDR2 YFSETQ come from the germline V gene. CDR3 length: 16 residues. J gave up 8 bases and V 5 bases, and 10 bases lay outside the gene matches. The CDR3 reads CASRLAGGLGMDEQFF. CDR3 nucleotide sequence: TGCGCCAGCAGACTAGCGGGAGGGCTTGGAATGGATGAGCAGTTCTTC.

This chain uses TRBV11-2 with TRBJ2-1; the match to TRBD2 covers 9 bases. The germline V gene has CDR1 SGHAT and CDR2 FQNNGV. With V trimmed by 4 bases and J by 4 bases, 11 bases remained unmatched. The CDR3 length is 17 residues. This CDR3 reads CASSSGGGGAPYNEQFF. Written as DNA, the CDR3 is TGTGCCAGCAGCTCCGGCGGCGGGGGGGCCCCATACAATGAGCAGTTCTTC. Looking up the rest from reference TRBV11-2 and TRBJ2-1 gives the full variable domain: EAGVAQSPRYKIIEKRQSVAFWCNPISGHATLYWYQQILGQGPKLLIQFQNNGVVDDSQLPKDRFSAERLKGVDSTLKIQPAKLEDSAVYLCASSSGGGGAPYNEQFFGPGTRLTVL.

The chain recombines TRBV12-3 or TRBV12-4 with TRBJ1-2; TRBD1 is a possible D gene (6 bases). Trimming shortened V by 6 bases and J by 8 bases, and 16 bases separated the two germline ends. CDR3 size: 13 residues. The CDR3 DNA reads as TGTGCCAGCAGACCCCGGGACACGATAGGCTACACCTTC. Translation gives CASRPRDTIGYTF.

The genes are TRBV12-3 or TRBV12-4 and TRBJ1-2; D unclear. Trimming left V 3 bases short and J 2 bases short, with 13 bases between. The CDR3 extends over 15 amino acids. This chain's CDR3 is CASSLSNRANYGYTF. The CDR3 nucleotides are TGTGCCAGCAGTTTGTCCAATAGAGCCAACTATGGCTACACCTTC.

V usage is TRBV6-5 and J usage is TRBJ1-4; weak D call: TRBD1 (5 bases). Trimming stripped 8 bases from V and 6 bases from J, with 10 bases between. Germline V gene lookup returns CDR1 MNHEY and CDR2 SVGAGI. The CDR3 has 12 residues. Here the CDR3 reads CASGADYEKLFF. CDR3 nucleotides: TGTGCCAGCGGGGCGGATTATGAAAAACTGTTTTTT.